The T cell receptor (beta chain) under discussion was sequenced for a study of T cell responses to AZD1222 COVID-19 vaccine. Study as a whole: Researchers grouped second doses given at about 4 or about 12 weeks into one pool.

Per the germline V gene, CDR1 is SGDLS and CDR2 is YYNGEE. This CDR3 contains 15 residues. Between the trimmed V and J ends, which lost 4 bases and 1 base, there was a span of 14 bases. Sequencing used immunoSEQ multiplex PCR; TCRdb keeps in-frame clones, though not all of them. The sample has about 130,000 clones; more than 80% are singletons. The chain carries TRBV9 and TRBJ1-1; perhaps TRBD1 as D (5 bases). This clonotype originated in an adult in good health. Source: peripheral blood, taken on day 0 of AZD1222 vaccination. The CDR3 bases are TGTGCCAGCAGCCTTGGGGGGGAACCGAACACTGAAGCTTTCTTT. It is translated as CASSLGGEPNTEAFF.